The 23 T cell receptor beta chains below were found in one sample sequenced in a study of blood T cell repertoires in COVID-19. The protocol was immunoSEQ multiplex PCR, while the TCRdb copy is restricted to in-frame clones and leaves out a portion. The data hold about 200,000 clones, with around 80% observed a single time. The source material was peripheral blood. Every receptor here comes from a man aged 45-65 years with active or convalescent COVID-19.

The chain couples TRBV11-2 to TRBJ1-6; 10 nucleotides align to TRBD1. Germline lookup yields CDR1 SGHAT and CDR2 FQNNGV. J lost 7 bases, V lost 5 bases, and 8 bases had no gene match. This CDR3 region has 16 residues. The chain's CDR3 is CASSRGQGGRNSPLHF. The CDR3 DNA follows: TGTGCCAGCAGCCGAGGACAGGGGGGTCGAAATTCACCCCTCCACTTT. Supplemented by reference TRBV11-2 and TRBJ1-6, the full variable domain reads EAGVAQSPRYKIIEKRQSVAFWCNPISGHATLYWYQQILGQGPKLLIQFQNNGVVDDSQLPKDRFSAERLKGVDSTLKIQPAKLEDSAVYLCASSRGQGGRNSPLHFGNGTRLTVT.

The sample holds a few counts of this clone. The chain combines TRBV7-2 with TRBJ2-7; 9 nucleotides line up with TRBD1. The CDR3 is 13 residues long. Unmatched junction bases numbered 4, after V lost 5 bases and J lost 5 bases. The germline gives CDR1 SGHTA, CDR2 FQGNSA. The CDR3 is CASSPRTGDEQYF. CDR3 coding DNA: TGTGCCAGCAGCCCCAGGACAGGGGACGAGCAGTACTTC.

The chain links TRBV4-1 to TRBJ2-5, with 15 bases that match TRBD2. V was clipped by 1 base and J by 3 bases; unmatched bases: 6. The CDR3 consists of 18 residues. Looked up from germline, CDR1 is MGHRA and CDR2 is YSYEKL. DNA for the CDR3: TGCGCCAGCAGCCAAGTTGCCGGGACTAGCGGGAGGAAAGAGACCCAGTACTTC. It is translated as CASSQVAGTSGRKETQYF.

V gene TRBV6-5 combines with J gene TRBJ2-1; weak D call: TRBD2 (6 bases). With 10 bases removed from V and 4 bases from J, the gap between germline ends came to 17 bases. Per the germline V gene, CDR1 is MNHEY and CDR2 is SVGAGI. CDR3 length: 14 residues. The CDR3 reads CATSPGLSYNEQFF. As DNA, the CDR3 is TGTGCCACCTCACCGGGACTTTCGTACAATGAGCAGTTCTTC.

A remark on this clone: Distinct nucleotide sequences in the sample also encode this CDR3. The chain has TRBV7-3 and TRBJ2-5; 11 nucleotides agree with TRBD2. The V gene end was trimmed by 5 bases and the J gene end by 5 bases; junction bases not matched to a gene: 7. The CDR3 covers 15 residues. Germline V gene lookup returns CDR1 SGHTA and CDR2 FQGTGA. The CDR3, as DNA: TGTGCCAGCAGCCCCACTAGCGGGAGTGGGGAGACCCAGTACTTC. Residues: CASSPTSGSGETQYF.

V is TRBV4-3 and J is TRBJ2-1; 11 nucleotides line up with TRBD2. With V trimmed by 0 bases and J by 5 bases, 9 bases remained unmatched. The CDR3 length is 18 residues. CDR1 and CDR2 from the germline V gene are LGHNA and YSLEER. In DNA form, the CDR3 reads TGCGCCAGCAGCCAAGATAGGGCTAGCGGGAGGCTGAACAATGAGCAGTTCTTC. Protein sequence: CASSQDRASGRLNNEQFF.

The chain couples TRBV18 to TRBJ2-2; the match to TRBD1 covers 9 bases. CDR1 KGHSH and CDR2 LQKENI come from the germline V gene. The V and J ends lost 5 bases and 10 bases, in that order; junction bases with no gene match: 8. The length of the CDR3 is 14 residues. The CDR3 loop is CASSVGTGRTELFF. The CDR3 DNA reads as TGTGCCAGCTCAGTAGGGACAGGGAGGACGGAGCTGTTTTTT.

The chain recombines TRBV4-1 with TRBJ1-2, with 9 bases matching TRBD1. Unmatched junction bases numbered 20, after V lost 1 base and J lost 8 bases. Germline assignment: CDR1 MGHRA and CDR2 YSYEKL. The CDR3 loop spans 19 amino acids. CDR3 loop: CASSQAPGQGIDYLWGYTF. The CDR3 region has the DNA TGCGCCAGCAGCCAAGCCCCGGGACAGGGAATCGACTATCTCTGGGGCTACACCTTC.

CDR3 sequence reads: CASSLGTGAYNEQFF. In DNA, the CDR3 is TGTGCCAGCAGCCTCGGGACAGGGGCCTACAATGAGCAGTTCTTC. This chain joins TRBV11-2 and TRBJ2-1; 10 bases map to TRBD1. The CDR3 totals 15 residues. The V and J ends lost 5 bases and 2 bases, in that order; junction bases with no gene match: 3. Germline CDR1 SGHAT, CDR2 FQNNGV.

This chain connects TRBV7-2 to TRBJ1-6; 8 bases line up with TRBD1. Looked up from germline, CDR1 is SGHTA and CDR2 is FQGNSA. This CDR3 is 15 amino acids long. The V segment lost 5 bases and the J segment 6 bases; nucleotides outside the gene matches: 6. The CDR3 spells CASSLRTGTNSPLHF. The CDR3, as DNA: TGTGCCAGCAGCCTCCGGACAGGGACTAATTCACCCCTCCACTTT.

In nucleotides, the CDR3 is TGTGCCAGCAGCCTGAGGGGACTAAAGCCCCAGTTCTTC. This sequence encodes CASSLRGLKPQFF. The V gene is TRBV6-2 or TRBV6-3, the J gene TRBJ2-1, with TRBD2 matching over 7 bases. The CDR3 covers 13 residues. CDR1 is MNHEY, CDR2 SVGEGT, per germline. The junction had 12 bases not matched to a gene; V was cut back by 6 bases and J by 13 bases.

V gene TRBV5-1 combines with J gene TRBJ2-1; TRBD2 is a possible D gene (7 bases). The CDR3 is 15 amino acids. The V end was cut by 2 bases, the J end by 2 bases, with 11 bases between. The V gene's germline CDR1 is SGHRS and CDR2 YFSETQ. CDR3 region: CASSLVGGPYNEQFF. In DNA form, the CDR3 reads TGCGCCAGCAGCTTAGTCGGGGGGCCCTACAATGAGCAGTTCTTC.

The chain is built from TRBV5-1 and TRBJ1-2; D call uncertain. Trimming left V 4 bases short and J 3 bases short, with 13 bases between. The germline gives CDR1 SGHRS, CDR2 YFSETQ. This CDR3 comprises 14 residues. The CDR3 bases are TGCGCCAGCAGCCTGACCTCCGGAGACTATGGCTACACCTTC. Residues: CASSLTSGDYGYTF.

This chain links TRBV7-8 with TRBJ1-2, with TRBD1 identical over 10 bases. This CDR3 is 12 amino acids long. The germline V gene encodes CDR1 SGHVS and CDR2 FQNEAQ. The V segment lost 8 bases and the J segment 5 bases; nucleotides outside the gene matches: 2. CDR3 coding DNA: TGTGCCAGCGGGGGACAGGGGTATGGCTACACCTTC. It specifies CASGGQGYGYTF.

V usage is TRBV5-4 and J usage is TRBJ2-5; D might be TRBD1 (5 bases). V lost 3 bases to trimming and J lost 2 bases, with 14 bases between them. Germline loops: CDR1 SGHNT, CDR2 YYREEE (reference sequence). The length of the CDR3 is 15 residues. Here the CDR3 DNA reads TGTGCCAGCAGCTCGTCAGGGATCACTCAAGAGACCCAGTACTTC. Translating it yields CASSSSGITQETQYF.

The CDR3 bases are TGTGCCAGTAGTCTCCGGACACCGAACTATGGCTACACCTTC. Translating it yields CASSLRTPNYGYTF. This chain uses TRBV19 with TRBJ1-2; perhaps TRBD1 as D (5 bases). The CDR3 contains 14 residues. The V gene's germline CDR1 is LNHDA and CDR2 SQIVND (reference sequence). V was trimmed by 5 bases and J by 2 bases, leaving 12 bases between them.

The CDR3 region is CASSLQGGVNTEAFF. In DNA, the CDR3 is TGTGCCAGCAGCTTACAAGGCGGGGTGAACACTGAAGCTTTCTTT. This chain connects TRBV7-8 to TRBJ1-1; D is undetermined. V lost 2 bases and J lost 0, with 10 bases in between. Germline V lookup: CDR1 SGHVS, CDR2 FQNEAQ. The CDR3 extends over 15 amino acids.

The genes are TRBV4-2 and TRBJ2-2, with D uncertain. V lost 2 bases and J lost 6, with 10 bases in between. Germline lookup yields CDR1 LGHNA and CDR2 YNFKEQ. The CDR3 has 14 amino acids. CDR3 amino acids: CASSQLTRAGELFF. CDR3 bases: TGTGCCAGCAGCCAACTCACGCGCGCCGGGGAGCTGTTTTTT.

This chain links TRBV7-9 with TRBJ1-3, with TRBD1 identical over 10 bases. The junction had 2 bases not matched to a gene; V was cut back by 4 bases and J by 2 bases. The CDR3 has 15 amino acids. CDR1 SEHNR and CDR2 FQNEAQ come from the germline V gene (reference sequence). Here the CDR3 reads CASSSGQGAGNTIYF. The CDR3 bases are TGTGCCAGCAGCTCAGGACAGGGGGCTGGAAACACCATATATTTT.

This clone was counted a few times. The chain employs TRBV2 and TRBJ1-2, with a weak D call TRBD1 (6 bases). The CDR3 has 15 residues. Trimming shortened V by 0 bases and J by 0 bases, and 8 bases separated the two germline ends. Germline V gene data show CDR1 as SNHLY and CDR2 as FYNNEI. The CDR3 sequence: CASSEAGHSNYGYTF. The CDR3 coding sequence is TGTGCCAGCAGTGAAGCGGGACACTCTAACTATGGCTACACCTTC.

This chain uses TRBV3-1 (or the pseudogene TRBV3-2) with TRBJ2-3; 9 bases agree with TRBD2. Germline V gene data show CDR1 as LGHDT and CDR2 as YNNKEL (reference sequence). Unmatched junction bases numbered 7, after V lost 3 bases and J lost 6 bases. CDR3 length: 15 residues. CDR3 sequence: CASSQGGGASDTQYF. CDR3 DNA: TGTGCCAGCAGCCAGGGCGGGGGGGCGTCGGATACGCAGTATTTT.

The V gene is TRBV27, the J gene TRBJ2-1, with 11 bases aligning to TRBD2. In germline, CDR1 is MNHEY, CDR2 SMNVEV (reference sequence). Germline trimming cut 6 bases from V and 6 bases from J; bases unmatched to any gene: 4. The CDR3 sequence is 14 residues long. CDR3 bases: TGTGCCAGCAGCTTAGCGGGAGGGTTCAATGAGCAGTTCTTC. It specifies CASSLAGGFNEQFF.

This clone was picked up one time. The chain combines TRBV6-5 with TRBJ2-5; 13 bases agree with TRBD2. The junction had 2 bases not matched to a gene; V was cut back by 1 base and J by 3 bases. Germline V gives CDR1 MNHEY, CDR2 SVGAGI. The CDR3 consists of 16 residues. CDR3 sequence: CASSYLGLAGKETQYF. The CDR3 nucleotides read TGTGCCAGCAGTTACTTGGGACTAGCGGGGAAAGAGACCCAGTACTTC.